Below, 7 T cell receptor beta chains from the same sample are listed, as sequenced in a study of patients and donors after allogeneic stem cell transplantation. MiXCR was run by TCRdb on the RT-PCR reads, yielding one entry per CDR3 protein. The data contain more than 850,000 distinct CDR3 sequences, roughly 17% of them singletons. The sequencing input was blood, either unsorted or a sorted T cell fraction (not recorded which). These receptors originate from a human donor who was either an allogeneic HSCT recipient or a stem cell or donor lymphocyte infusion donor (not recorded which). It is not recorded whose cells these are; they may come from a transplant donor.

This clonotype was found a few times. V and J are TRBV24-1 and TRBJ2-7; D unclear. Per the germline V gene, CDR1 is KGHDR and CDR2 is SFDVKD. The germline V and J ends were trimmed by 4 bases and 0 bases, with 9 bases remaining between them. This CDR3 contains 14 residues. CDR3 DNA sequence: TGTGCCACCAGTGACACCGGGTCCTCCTACGAGCAGTACTTC. Translating it yields CATSDTGSSYEQYF.

This chain connects TRBV4-2 to TRBJ2-3; D is perhaps TRBD2 (7 bases). CDR3 length: 18 amino acids. V was cut by 0 bases and J by 2 bases, with 18 bases left in between. Germline loops: CDR1 LGHNA, CDR2 YNFKEQ. The CDR3 is CASSQDDKGGGTTDTQYF. CDR3 nucleotides: TGTGCCAGCAGCCAAGATGACAAGGGCGGGGGCACCACAGATACGCAGTATTTT.

The chain is built from TRBV5-6 and TRBJ2-7, with D uncertain. The CDR3 consists of 13 residues. Trimming took 4 bases from V and 6 from J, leaving 14 bases between them. From germline, CDR1 is SGHDT and CDR2 YYEEEE. The CDR3 loop is CASSQTEWGEQYF. Here the CDR3 DNA reads TGTGCCAGCAGCCAGACGGAATGGGGCGAGCAGTACTTC.

This clonotype was observed a few times. DNA of the CDR3: TGTGCCAGCAGGGATTTGAGGGGGGGACCCTCTGGAAACACCATATATTTT. This codes for CASRDLRGGPSGNTIYF. This rearrangement joins TRBV11-2 to TRBJ1-3, with D maybe TRBD1 (6 bases). From germline, CDR1 is SGHAT and CDR2 FQNNGV. The CDR3 has 17 amino acids. V dropped 6 bases and J dropped 0 bases, with 18 bases sitting between them.

This clonotype was seen at least ten times. The CDR3 loop is CASSTAVTLNTEAFF. CDR3 coding DNA: TGTGCCAGCAGTACCGCGGTCACCTTGAACACTGAAGCTTTCTTT. V is TRBV12-3 or TRBV12-4 and J is TRBJ1-1; no definite D call. This CDR3 has 15 amino acids. The V end lost 5 bases, the J end lost 0 bases, and 13 bases lay between the germline ends.

The chain recombines TRBV7-2 with TRBJ2-5; tentative D call: TRBD1 (5 bases). Germline V CDR1 and CDR2: SGHTA, FQGNSA. CDR3 length equals 14 residues. V lost 3 bases, J lost 1 base, and 9 bases lay in between. CDR3 bases: TGTGCCAGCAGCTTCAGGGTTTCCCAAGAGACCCAGTACTTC. Translated, it gives CASSFRVSQETQYF. The variable domain in full, with the rest retrieved from reference TRBV7-2 and TRBJ2-5, is GAGVSQSPSNKVTEKGKDVELRCDPISGHTALYWYRQSLGQGLEFLIYFQGNSAPDKSGLPSDRFSAERTGGSVSTLTIQRTQQEDSAVYLCASSFRVSQETQYFGPGTRLLVL.

The V and J genes are TRBV21-1 and TRBJ1-5; the table's D call TRBD1 went unverified against the DNA. TRBV21-1 is given as a pseudogene. CDR3 size: 18 residues. Written as DNA, the CDR3 is TGTGCCAGCAGCAAAAGTGAGGCCAGGGAAGGGTTTGATCAGCCCCAGCATTTT. Residues: CASSKSEAREGFDQPQHF.